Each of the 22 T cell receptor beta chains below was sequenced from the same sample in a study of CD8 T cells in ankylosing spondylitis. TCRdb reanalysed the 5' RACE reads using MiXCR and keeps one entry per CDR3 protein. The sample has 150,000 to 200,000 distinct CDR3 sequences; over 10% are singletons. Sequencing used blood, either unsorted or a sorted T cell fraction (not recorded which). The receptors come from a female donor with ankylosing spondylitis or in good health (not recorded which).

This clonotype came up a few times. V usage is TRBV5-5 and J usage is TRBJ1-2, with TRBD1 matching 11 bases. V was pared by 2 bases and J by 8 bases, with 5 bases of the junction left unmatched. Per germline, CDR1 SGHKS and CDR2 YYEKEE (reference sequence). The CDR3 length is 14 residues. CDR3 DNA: TGTGCCAGCAGCTTCGGACAGGGGGCGAGCGGCTACACCTTC. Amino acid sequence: CASSFGQGASGYTF.

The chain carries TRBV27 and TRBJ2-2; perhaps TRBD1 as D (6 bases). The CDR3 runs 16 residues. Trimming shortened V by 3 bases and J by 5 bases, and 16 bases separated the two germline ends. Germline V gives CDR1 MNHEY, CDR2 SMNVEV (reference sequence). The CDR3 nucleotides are TGTGCCAGCAGTTTGTTCTTCCTAGGGGGTACCGGGGAGCTGTTTTTT. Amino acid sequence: CASSLFFLGGTGELFF.

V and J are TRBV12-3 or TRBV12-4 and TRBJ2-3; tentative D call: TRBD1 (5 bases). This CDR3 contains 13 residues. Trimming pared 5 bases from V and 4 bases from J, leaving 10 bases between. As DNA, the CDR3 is TGTGCCAGCAGTCCTAGACAGTCAGATACGCAGTATTTT. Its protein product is CASSPRQSDTQYF.

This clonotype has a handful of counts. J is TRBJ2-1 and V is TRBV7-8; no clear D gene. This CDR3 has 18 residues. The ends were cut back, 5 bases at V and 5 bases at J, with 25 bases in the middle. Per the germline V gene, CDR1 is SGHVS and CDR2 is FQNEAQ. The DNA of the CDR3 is TGTGCCAGCAGCCGTCTTAGGGATAGGCGCAGCCCTCACAATGAGCAGTTCTTC. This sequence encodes CASSRLRDRRSPHNEQFF.

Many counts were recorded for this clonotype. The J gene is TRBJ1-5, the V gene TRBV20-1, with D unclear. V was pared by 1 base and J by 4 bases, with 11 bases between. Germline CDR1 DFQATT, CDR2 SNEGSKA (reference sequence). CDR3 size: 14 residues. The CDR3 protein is CSARAQPGNQPQHF. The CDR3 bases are TGCAGTGCTAGAGCACAGCCAGGAAATCAGCCCCAGCATTTT.

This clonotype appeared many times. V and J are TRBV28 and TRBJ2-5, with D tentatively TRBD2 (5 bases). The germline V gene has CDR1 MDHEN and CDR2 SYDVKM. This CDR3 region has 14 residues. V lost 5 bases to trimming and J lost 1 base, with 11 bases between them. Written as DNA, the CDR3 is TGTGCCAGCAGTGGGCGGAGCGGCCAAGAGACCCAGTACTTC. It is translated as CASSGRSGQETQYF.

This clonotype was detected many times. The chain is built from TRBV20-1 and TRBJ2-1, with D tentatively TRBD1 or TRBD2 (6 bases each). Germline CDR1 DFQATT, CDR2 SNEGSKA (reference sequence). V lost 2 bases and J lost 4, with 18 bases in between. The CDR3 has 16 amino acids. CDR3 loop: CSARSLGGISYNEQFF. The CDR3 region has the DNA TGCAGTGCTAGATCGCTAGGGGGGATAAGTTACAATGAGCAGTTCTTC.

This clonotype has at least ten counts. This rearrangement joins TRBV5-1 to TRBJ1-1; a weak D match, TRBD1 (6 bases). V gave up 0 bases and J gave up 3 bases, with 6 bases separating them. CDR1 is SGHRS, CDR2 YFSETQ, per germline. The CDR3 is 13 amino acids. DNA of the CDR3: TGCGCCAGCAGCTTGGACAGGGACACTGAAGCTTTCTTT. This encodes CASSLDRDTEAFF.

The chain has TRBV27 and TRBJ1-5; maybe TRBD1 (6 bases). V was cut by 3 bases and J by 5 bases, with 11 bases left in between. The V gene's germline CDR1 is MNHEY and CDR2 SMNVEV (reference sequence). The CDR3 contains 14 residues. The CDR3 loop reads CASSFTGSYQPQHF. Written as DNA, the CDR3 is TGTGCCAGCAGTTTTACAGGGTCTTATCAGCCCCAGCATTTT.

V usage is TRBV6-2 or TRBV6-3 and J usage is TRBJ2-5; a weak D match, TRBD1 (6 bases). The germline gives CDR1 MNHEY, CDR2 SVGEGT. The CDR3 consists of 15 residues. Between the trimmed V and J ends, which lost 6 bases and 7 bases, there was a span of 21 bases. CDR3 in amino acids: CASRTIEESRGTQYF. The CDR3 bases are TGTGCCAGCAGGACAATAGAAGAATCCAGGGGGACCCAGTACTTC.

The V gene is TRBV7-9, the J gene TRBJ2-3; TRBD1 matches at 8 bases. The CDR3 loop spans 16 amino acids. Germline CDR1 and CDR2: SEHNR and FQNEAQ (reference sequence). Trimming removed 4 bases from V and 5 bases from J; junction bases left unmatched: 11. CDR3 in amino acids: CASSSMGQGAIDTQYF. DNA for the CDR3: TGTGCCAGCAGCTCCATGGGGCAGGGGGCGATAGATACGCAGTATTTT.

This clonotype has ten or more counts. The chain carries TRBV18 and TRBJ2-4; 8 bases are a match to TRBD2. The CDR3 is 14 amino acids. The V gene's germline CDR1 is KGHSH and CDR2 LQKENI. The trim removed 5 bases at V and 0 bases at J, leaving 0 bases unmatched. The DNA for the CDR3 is TGTGCCAGCTCAGCGGGGGGAGCCAAAAACATTCAGTACTTC. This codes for CASSAGGAKNIQYF.

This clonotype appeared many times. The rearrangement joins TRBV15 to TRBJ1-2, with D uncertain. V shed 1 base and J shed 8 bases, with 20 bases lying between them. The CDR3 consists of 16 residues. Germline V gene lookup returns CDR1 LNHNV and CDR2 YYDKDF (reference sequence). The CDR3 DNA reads TGTGCCACCAGCAGAGTCTCTCAGCCCTCCAGAAAGGGCTACACCTTC. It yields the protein CATSRVSQPSRKGYTF.

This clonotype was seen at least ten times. The CDR3 DNA follows: TGTGCCAGCAGCTTAGCGCCGCCGACTAGCGGGAGGGAAGAGACCCAGTACTTC. Amino acids: CASSLAPPTSGREETQYF. The chain joins TRBV7-2 to TRBJ2-5; the match to TRBD2 covers 14 bases. The J segment lost 3 bases and the V segment lost 0 bases, leaving 6 bases of the junction unmatched. The CDR3 consists of 18 residues. CDR1 is SGHTA, CDR2 FQGNSA, per germline.

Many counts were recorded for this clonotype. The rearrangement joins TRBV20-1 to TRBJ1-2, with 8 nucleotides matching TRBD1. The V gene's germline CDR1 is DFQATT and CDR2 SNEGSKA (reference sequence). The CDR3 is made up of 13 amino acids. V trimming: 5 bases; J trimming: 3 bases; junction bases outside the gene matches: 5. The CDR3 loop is CSAWTGNDYGYTF. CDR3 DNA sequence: TGCAGTGCTTGGACAGGGAATGACTATGGCTACACCTTC.

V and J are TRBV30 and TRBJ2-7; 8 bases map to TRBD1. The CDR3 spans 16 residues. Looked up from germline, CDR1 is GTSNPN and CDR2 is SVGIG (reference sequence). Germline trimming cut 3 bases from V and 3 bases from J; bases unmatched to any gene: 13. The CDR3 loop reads CAWSATLYRGNYEQYF. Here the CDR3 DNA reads TGTGCCTGGAGCGCAACCTTATACAGGGGGAACTACGAGCAGTACTTC.

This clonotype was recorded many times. The CDR3 nucleotides are TGCGCCAGCAGCTCCAGGGGTGGGGCCACAGATACGCAGTATTTT. This translates into CASSSRGGATDTQYF. The genes are TRBV5-1 and TRBJ2-3; D might be TRBD1 (6 bases). Germline V gene lookup returns CDR1 SGHRS and CDR2 YFSETQ. This CDR3 is 15 amino acids long. The germline V and J ends were trimmed by 3 bases and 2 bases, with 13 bases remaining between them.

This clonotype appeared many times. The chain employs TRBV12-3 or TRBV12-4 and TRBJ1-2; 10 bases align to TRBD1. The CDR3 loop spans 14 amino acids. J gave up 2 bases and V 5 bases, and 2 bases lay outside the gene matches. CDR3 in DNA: TGTGCCAGCAGTCAGGACAGGGGGAACTATGGCTACACCTTC. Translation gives CASSQDRGNYGYTF.

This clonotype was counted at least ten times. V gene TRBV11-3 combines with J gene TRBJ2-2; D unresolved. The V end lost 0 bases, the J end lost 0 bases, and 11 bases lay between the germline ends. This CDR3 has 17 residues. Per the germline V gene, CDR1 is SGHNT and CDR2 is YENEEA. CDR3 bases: TGTGCCAGCAGCTTAGATCAATGGCAGGCGAACACCGGGGAGCTGTTTTTT. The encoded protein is CASSLDQWQANTGELFF.

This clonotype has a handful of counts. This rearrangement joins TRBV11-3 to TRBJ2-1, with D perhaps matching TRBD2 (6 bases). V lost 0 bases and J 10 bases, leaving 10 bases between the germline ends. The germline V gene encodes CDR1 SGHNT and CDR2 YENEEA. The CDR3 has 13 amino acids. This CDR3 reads CASSLDRGREQFF. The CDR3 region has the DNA TGTGCCAGCAGCTTAGATCGGGGGAGGGAGCAGTTCTTC.

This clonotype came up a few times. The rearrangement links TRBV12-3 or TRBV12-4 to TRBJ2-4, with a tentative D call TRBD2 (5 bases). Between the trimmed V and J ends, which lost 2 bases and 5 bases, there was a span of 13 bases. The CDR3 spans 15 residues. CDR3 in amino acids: CASSLSGARENIQYF. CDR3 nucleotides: TGTGCCAGCAGTTTATCAGGCGCGAGGGAAAACATTCAGTACTTC.

For the CDR3, the DNA is TGTGCCAGCAGGTCCGTGAGGGAGACCCAGTACTTC. This codes for CASRSVRETQYF. The V call is TRBV3-1, the J call TRBJ2-5, with D unresolved. V lost 6 bases, J lost 5 bases, and 10 bases lay in between. This CDR3 contains 12 residues. Germline V gives CDR1 LGHDT, CDR2 YNNKEL (reference sequence).